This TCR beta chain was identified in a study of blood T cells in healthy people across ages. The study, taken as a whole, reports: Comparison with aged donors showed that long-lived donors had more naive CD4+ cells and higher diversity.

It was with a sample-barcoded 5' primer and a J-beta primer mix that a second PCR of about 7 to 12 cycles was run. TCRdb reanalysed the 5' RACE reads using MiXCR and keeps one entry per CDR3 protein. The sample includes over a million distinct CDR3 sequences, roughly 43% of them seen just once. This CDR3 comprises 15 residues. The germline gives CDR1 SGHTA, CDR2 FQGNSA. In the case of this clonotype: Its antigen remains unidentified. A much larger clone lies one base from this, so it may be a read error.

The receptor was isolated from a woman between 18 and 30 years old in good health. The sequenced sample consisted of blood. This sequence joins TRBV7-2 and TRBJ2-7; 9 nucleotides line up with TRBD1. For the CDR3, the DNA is TGTGCCAGCAGCTCGCCGGGACAGGGTACCTACGAGCAGTGCTTC. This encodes CASSSPGQGTYEQCF.